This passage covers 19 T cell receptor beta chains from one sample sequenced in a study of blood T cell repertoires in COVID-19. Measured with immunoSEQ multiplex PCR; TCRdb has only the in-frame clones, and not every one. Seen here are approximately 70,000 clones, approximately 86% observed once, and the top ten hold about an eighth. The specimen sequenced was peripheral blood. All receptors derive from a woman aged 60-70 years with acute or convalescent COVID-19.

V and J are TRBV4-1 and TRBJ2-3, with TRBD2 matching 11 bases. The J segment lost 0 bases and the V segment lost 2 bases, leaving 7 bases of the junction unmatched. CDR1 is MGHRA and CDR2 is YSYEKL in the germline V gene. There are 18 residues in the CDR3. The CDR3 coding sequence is TGCGCCAGCAGCCAACAAACTAGCGGGGGCCTTAGCACAGATACGCAGTATTTT. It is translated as CASSQQTSGGLSTDTQYF.

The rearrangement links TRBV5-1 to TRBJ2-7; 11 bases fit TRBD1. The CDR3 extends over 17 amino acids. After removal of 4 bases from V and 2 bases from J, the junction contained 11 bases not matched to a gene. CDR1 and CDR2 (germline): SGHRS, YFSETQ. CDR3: CASSLRTGGKSAYEQYF. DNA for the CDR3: TGCGCCAGCAGCCTCCGGACAGGGGGCAAGTCGGCCTACGAGCAGTACTTC.

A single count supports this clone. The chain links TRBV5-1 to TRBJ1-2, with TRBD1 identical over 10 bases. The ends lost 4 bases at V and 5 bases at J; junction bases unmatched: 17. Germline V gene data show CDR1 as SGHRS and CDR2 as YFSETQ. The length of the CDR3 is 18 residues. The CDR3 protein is CASSKVTGTGEEGYGYTF. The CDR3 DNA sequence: TGCGCCAGCAGCAAGGTCACCGGGACAGGGGAGGAAGGTTATGGCTACACCTTC. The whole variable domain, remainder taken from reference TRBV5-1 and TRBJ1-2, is KAGVTQTPRYLIKTRGQQVTLSCSPISGHRSVSWYQQTPGQGLQFLFEYFSETQRNKGNFPGRFSGRQFSNSRSEMNVSTLELGDSALYLCASSKVTGTGEEGYGYTFGSGTRLTVV.

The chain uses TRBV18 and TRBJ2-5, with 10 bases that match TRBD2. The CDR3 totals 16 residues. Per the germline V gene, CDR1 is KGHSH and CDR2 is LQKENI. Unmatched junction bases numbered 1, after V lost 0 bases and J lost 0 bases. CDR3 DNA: TGTGCCAGCTCACCACCAACTAGCGGGGACCAAGAGACCCAGTACTTC. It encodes CASSPPTSGDQETQYF.

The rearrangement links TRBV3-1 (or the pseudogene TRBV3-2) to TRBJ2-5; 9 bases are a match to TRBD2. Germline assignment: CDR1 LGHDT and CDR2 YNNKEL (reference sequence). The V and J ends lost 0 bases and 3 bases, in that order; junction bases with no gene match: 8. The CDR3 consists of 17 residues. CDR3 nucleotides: TGTGCCAGCAGCCAAGATCTCGTAGCGGGGGTTAAAGAGACCCAGTACTTC. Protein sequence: CASSQDLVAGVKETQYF.

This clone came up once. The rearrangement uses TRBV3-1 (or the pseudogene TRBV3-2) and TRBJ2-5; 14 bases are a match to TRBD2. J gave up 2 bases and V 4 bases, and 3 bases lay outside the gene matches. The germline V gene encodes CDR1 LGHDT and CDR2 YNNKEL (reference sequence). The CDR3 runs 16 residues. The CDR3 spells CASSLRLAGGQETQYF. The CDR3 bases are TGTGCCAGCAGCCTGCGACTAGCGGGGGGGCAAGAGACCCAGTACTTC.

The CDR3 protein is CASSNHRKQGGELFF. The CDR3 region has the DNA TGTGCCAGTAGTAATCACAGGAAACAGGGCGGGGAGCTGTTTTTT. The chain uses TRBV19 and TRBJ2-2; D is possibly TRBD1 (6 bases). Germline loops: CDR1 LNHDA, CDR2 SQIVND (reference sequence). The CDR3 is 15 amino acids. V gave up 4 bases and J gave up 7 bases, with 16 bases separating them. Supplemented by reference TRBV19 and TRBJ2-2, the full variable domain reads DGGITQSPKYLFRKEGQNVTLSCEQNLNHDAMYWYRQDPGQGLRLIYYSQIVNDFQKGDIAEGYSVSREKKESFPLTVTSAQKNPTAFYLCASSNHRKQGGELFFGEGSRLTVL.

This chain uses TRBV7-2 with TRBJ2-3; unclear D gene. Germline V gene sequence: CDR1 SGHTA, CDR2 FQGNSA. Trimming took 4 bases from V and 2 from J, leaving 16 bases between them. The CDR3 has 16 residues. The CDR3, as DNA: TGTGCCAGCAGCTCGCAGAGCTTAGGAGTCACAGATACGCAGTATTTT. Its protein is CASSSQSLGVTDTQYF.

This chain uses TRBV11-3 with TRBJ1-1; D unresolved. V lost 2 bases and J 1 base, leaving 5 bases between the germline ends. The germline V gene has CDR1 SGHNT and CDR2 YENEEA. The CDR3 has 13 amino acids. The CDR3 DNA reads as TGTGCCAGCAGCTTATGGCAGAACACTGAAGCTTTCTTT. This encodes CASSLWQNTEAFF.

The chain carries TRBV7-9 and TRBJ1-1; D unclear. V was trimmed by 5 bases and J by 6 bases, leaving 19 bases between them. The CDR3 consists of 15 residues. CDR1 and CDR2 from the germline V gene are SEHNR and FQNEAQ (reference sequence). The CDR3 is CASSQSSRAGPEAFF. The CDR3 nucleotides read TGTGCCAGCAGCCAAAGCTCTAGGGCGGGCCCTGAAGCTTTCTTT. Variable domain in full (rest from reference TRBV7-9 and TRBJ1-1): DTGVSQNPRHKITKRGQNVTFRCDPISEHNRLYWYRQTLGQGPEFLTYFQNEAQLEKSRLLSDRFSAERPKGSFSTLEIQRTEQGDSAMYLCASSQSSRAGPEAFFGQGTRLTVV.

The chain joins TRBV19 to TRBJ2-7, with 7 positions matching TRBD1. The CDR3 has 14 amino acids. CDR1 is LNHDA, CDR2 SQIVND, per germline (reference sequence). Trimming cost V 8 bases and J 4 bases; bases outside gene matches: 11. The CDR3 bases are TGTGCCAGTGCAAACAGGGGAAGGTTTTACGAGCAGTACTTC. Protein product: CASANRGRFYEQYF.

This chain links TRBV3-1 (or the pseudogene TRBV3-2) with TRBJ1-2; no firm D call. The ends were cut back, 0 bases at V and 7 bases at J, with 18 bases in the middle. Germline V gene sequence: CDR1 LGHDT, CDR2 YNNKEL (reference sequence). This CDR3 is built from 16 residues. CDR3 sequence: CASSQDPSGSQRGYTF. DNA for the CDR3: TGTGCCAGCAGCCAAGATCCCTCCGGGTCCCAACGTGGCTACACCTTC.

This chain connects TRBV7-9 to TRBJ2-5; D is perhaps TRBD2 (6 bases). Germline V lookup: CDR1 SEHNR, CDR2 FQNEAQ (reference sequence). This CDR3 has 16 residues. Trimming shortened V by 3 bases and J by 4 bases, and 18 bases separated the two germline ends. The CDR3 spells CASSFPVGPGLETQYF. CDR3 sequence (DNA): TGTGCCAGCAGCTTCCCGGTGGGGCCGGGACTAGAGACCCAGTACTTC.

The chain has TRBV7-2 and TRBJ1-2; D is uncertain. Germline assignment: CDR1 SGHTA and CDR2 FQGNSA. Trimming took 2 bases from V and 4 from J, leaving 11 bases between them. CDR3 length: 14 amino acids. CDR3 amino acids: CASSLQAVPYGYTF. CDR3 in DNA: TGTGCCAGCAGCTTACAGGCAGTACCCTATGGCTACACCTTC.

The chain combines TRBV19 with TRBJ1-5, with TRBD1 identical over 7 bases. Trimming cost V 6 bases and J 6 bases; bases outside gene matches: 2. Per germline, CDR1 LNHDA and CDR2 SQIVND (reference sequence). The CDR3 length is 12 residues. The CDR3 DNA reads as TGTGCCAGTAGACAGGGGATTCAGCCCCAGCATTTT. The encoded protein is CASRQGIQPQHF.

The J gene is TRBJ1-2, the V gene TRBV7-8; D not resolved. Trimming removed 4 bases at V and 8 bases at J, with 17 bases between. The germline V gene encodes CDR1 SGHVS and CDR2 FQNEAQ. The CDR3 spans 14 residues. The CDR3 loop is CASSSTIPWRGYTF. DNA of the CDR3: TGTGCCAGCAGCTCAACGATCCCTTGGAGGGGCTACACCTTC.

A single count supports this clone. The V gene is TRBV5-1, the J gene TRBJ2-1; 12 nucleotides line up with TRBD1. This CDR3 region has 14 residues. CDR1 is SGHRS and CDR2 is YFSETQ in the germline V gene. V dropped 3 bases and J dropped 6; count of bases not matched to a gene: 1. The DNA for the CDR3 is TGCGCCAGCAGCTGGGGACAGGGGGCCAATGAGCAGTTCTTC. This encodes CASSWGQGANEQFF.

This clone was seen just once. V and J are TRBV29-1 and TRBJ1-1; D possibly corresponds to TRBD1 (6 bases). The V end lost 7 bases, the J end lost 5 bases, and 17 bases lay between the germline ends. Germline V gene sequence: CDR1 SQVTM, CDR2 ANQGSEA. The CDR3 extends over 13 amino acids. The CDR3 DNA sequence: TGCAGCGGCTTTATGGGGGCGCGTACTGAAGCTTTCTTT. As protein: CSGFMGARTEAFF.

Written as DNA, the CDR3 is TGCAGTGCTAGTAGCTCTACGGGGACAGGTCACGAGCAGTACTTC. It translates to CSASSSTGTGHEQYF. The chain recombines TRBV20-1 with TRBJ2-7; 8 nucleotides match TRBD1. The CDR3 has 15 amino acids. Germline loops: CDR1 DFQATT, CDR2 SNEGSKA (reference sequence). Germline trimming cut 3 bases from V and 5 bases from J; bases unmatched to any gene: 12.